A selection of T cell receptor beta chains follows, all from one sample in a study of cytomegalovirus exposure and HLA in healthy donors. The repertoire was sequenced with immunoSEQ multiplex PCR; TCRdb's copy has only in-frame clones and lacks some. The table lists some 130,000 clones. The sequencing input was PBMCs. The origin of the receptors is a woman aged 40 to 50 in good health and CMV-seropositive. Both conserved end residues are part of each CDR3. A D gene is named only where the DNA matches it firmly.

-	TRBJ2-7	TRBV21-1	CASSTKEFRTGGSYEQYF	TGTGCCAGCAGCACCAAGGAGTTCAGGACAGGGGGCTCCTACGAGCAGTACTTC
-	TRBJ1-1	TRBV10-3	CAISGGEAEAFF	TGTGCCATCAGTGGGGGGGAGGCAGAAGCTTTCTTT
-	TRBJ2-5	TRBV5-1	CASSLGQLQETQYF	TGCGCCAGCAGCTTGGGACAGCTTCAAGAGACCCAGTACTTC
TRBD1	TRBJ2-7	TRBV7-2	CASSEAGGRGYEQYF	TGTGCCAGCAGCGAAGCAGGGGGTAGAGGCTACGAGCAGTACTTC
-	TRBJ2-3	TRBV5-1	CASSLPFSGNTDTQYF	TGCGCCAGCAGCCTTCCCTTTAGCGGTAACACAGATACGCAGTATTTT
TRBD2	TRBJ2-2	TRBV7-3	CASSFLRTSGGFTGELFF	TGTGCCAGCAGCTTCCTCAGGACTAGCGGGGGATTCACCGGGGAGCTGTTTTTT
TRBD1	TRBJ1-3	TRBV10-3	CAIEREDRDRVSFGNTIYF	TGTGCCATCGAACGCGAGGACCGGGACAGGGTGTCCTTTGGAAACACCATATATTTT
TRBD1	TRBJ2-2	TRBV6-6	CGSGQGANGELFF	TGTGGGTCCGGACAGGGGGCAAACGGGGAGCTGTTTTTT
-	TRBJ1-5	TRBV23-1	CASSRGCQPQHF	TGCGCCAGCAGTCGGGGCTGCCAGCCCCAGCATTTT
TRBD1	TRBJ1-1	TRBV9	CASSVTGDSEAFF	TGTGCCAGCAGCGTGACAGGGGATTCTGAAGCTTTCTTT
-	TRBJ1-5	TRBV6-6	CATRDGNQPQHF	TGTGCGACCAGGGATGGCAATCAGCCCCAGCATTTT
-	TRBJ2-7	TRBV16	CASSRLQGSSYEQYF	TGTGCCAGCAGCCGCCTACAGGGAAGCTCCTACGAGCAGTACTTC
-	TRBJ1-2	TRBV18	CASSPGANYGYTF	TGTGCCAGCTCACCGGGGGCGAACTATGGCTACACCTTC
-	TRBJ1-1	TRBV6-1	CASSLLPPNTEAFF	TGTGCCAGCAGTCTCCTCCCCCCGAACACTGAAGCTTTCTTT
-	TRBJ2-1	TRBV4-3	CASSQLLNGNEQFF	TGCGCCAGCAGCCAGCTACTTAATGGCAATGAGCAGTTCTTC
TRBD1	TRBJ2-7	TRBV28	CASSPLPGTGAYEQYF	TGTGCCAGCAGTCCTCTACCCGGGACAGGGGCCTACGAGCAGTACTTC